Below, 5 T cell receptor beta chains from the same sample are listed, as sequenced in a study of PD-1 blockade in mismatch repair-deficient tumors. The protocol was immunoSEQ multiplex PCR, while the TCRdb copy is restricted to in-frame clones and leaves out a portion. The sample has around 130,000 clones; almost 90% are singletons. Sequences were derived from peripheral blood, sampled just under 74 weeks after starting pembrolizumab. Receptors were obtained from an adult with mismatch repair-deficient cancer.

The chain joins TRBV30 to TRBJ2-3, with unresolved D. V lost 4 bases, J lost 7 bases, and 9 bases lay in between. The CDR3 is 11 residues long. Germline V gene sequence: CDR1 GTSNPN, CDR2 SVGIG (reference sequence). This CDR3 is CAWNSPHTQYF. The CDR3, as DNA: TGTGCCTGGAATTCCCCTCATACGCAGTATTTT.

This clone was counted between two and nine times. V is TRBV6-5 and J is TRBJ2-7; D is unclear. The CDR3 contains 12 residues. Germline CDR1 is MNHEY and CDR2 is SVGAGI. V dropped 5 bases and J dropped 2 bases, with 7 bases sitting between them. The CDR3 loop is CASSDRTYEQYF. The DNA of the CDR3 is TGTGCCAGCAGTGACCGAACCTACGAGCAGTACTTC.

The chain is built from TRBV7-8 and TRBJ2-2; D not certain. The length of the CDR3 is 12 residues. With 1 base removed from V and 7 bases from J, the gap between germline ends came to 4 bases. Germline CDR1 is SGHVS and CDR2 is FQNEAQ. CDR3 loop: CASSLVGGELFF. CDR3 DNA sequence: TGTGCCAGCAGCTTAGTTGGCGGGGAGCTGTTTTTT.

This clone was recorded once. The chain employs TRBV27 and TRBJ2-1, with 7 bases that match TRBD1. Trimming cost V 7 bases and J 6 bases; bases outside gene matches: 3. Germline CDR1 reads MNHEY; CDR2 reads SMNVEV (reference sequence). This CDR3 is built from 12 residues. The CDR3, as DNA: TGTGCCAGCAAACAGGGGTTCAATGAGCAGTTCTTC. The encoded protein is CASKQGFNEQFF.

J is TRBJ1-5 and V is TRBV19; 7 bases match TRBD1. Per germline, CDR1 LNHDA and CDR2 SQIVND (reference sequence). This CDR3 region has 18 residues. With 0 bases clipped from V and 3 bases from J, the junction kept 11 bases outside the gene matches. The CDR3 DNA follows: TGTGCCAGTAGTATAGACTCCCTCGACAGGGACCCCAATCAGCCCCAGCATTTT. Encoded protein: CASSIDSLDRDPNQPQHF.